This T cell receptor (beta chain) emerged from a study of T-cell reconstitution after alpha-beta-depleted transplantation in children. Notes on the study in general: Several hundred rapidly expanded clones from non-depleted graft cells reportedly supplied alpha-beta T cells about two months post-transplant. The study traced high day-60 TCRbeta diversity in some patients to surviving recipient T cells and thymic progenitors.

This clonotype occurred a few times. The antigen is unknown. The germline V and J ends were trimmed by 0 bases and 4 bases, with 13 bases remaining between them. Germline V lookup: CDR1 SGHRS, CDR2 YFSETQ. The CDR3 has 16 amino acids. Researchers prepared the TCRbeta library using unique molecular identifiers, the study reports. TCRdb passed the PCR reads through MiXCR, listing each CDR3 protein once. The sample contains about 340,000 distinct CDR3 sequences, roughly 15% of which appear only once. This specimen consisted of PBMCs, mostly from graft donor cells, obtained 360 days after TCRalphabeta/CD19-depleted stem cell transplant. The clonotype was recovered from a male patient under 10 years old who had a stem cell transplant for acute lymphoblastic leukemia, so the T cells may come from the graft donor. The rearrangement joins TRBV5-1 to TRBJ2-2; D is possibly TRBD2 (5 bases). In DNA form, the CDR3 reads TGCGCCAGCAGCTTGGCCGTCGGAGGCCGCACCGGGGAGCTGTTTTTT. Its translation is CASSLAVGGRTGELFF.